A selection of T cell receptor beta chains follows, all from one sample in a study of cytomegalovirus exposure and HLA in healthy donors. Only in-frame clones appear in the TCRdb table, and some are missing; sequencing was by immunoSEQ multiplex PCR. The table shows over 150,000 clones, with 68% occurring only once. Specimen: PBMCs. These receptors were obtained from a woman between 35 and 50 years old in good health and CMV-seropositive. Each CDR3 is given with its conserved first and last residue. A D gene is named only where the DNA matches it firmly. Expanded clones are given a class, and other clones once, few, many or no size at all.

clone_size	v_call	d_call	j_call	cdr3_aa	cdr3_nt
.	TRBV5-6	.	TRBJ2-1	CASSSARVAYNEQFF	TGTGCCAGCAGCTCAGCGAGAGTCGCCTACAATGAGCAGTTCTTC
few	TRBV9	TRBD2	TRBJ2-5	CASSVTSGRVPETQYF	TGTGCCAGCAGCGTAACTAGCGGGAGAGTCCCGGAGACCCAGTACTTC
.	TRBV9	TRBD2	TRBJ2-3	CASSPGLAGGRTDTQYF	TGTGCCAGCAGCCCGGGACTAGCGGGGGGCCGCACAGATACGCAGTATTTT
.	TRBV10-3	.	TRBJ1-6	CAIRPLGGESPLHF	TGTGCCATCAGACCGCTAGGGGGAGAATCACCCCTCCACTTT
.	TRBV5-1	TRBD2	TRBJ2-5	CASSGGGQETQYF	TGCGCCAGCAGTGGCGGGGGACAAGAGACCCAGTACTTC
.	TRBV18	TRBD1	TRBJ2-7	CASSPPGTGSYEQYF	TGTGCCAGCTCACCACCGGGGACAGGGAGTTACGAGCAGTACTTC
.	TRBV7-3	.	TRBJ2-5	CASSAMGGVKETQYF	TGTGCCAGCAGTGCTATGGGCGGGGTCAAGGAGACCCAGTACTTC
.	TRBV7-9	TRBD1	TRBJ1-1	CAISGTVVQGGRFTEAFF	TGTGCCATCTCCGGGACAGTAGTTCAAGGAGGGCGTTTTACTGAAGCTTTCTTT
.	TRBV6-1	.	TRBJ1-4	CASSEVQLGEKLFF	TGTGCCAGCAGTGAAGTCCAGTTGGGCGAAAAACTGTTTTTT
.	TRBV19	.	TRBJ1-5	CASSIGAARRSNQPQHF	TGTGCCAGTAGTATTGGGGCCGCGCGGCGGAGCAATCAGCCCCAGCATTTT